These 4 T cell receptor beta chains came from one sample sequenced in a study of siplizumab effects on memory and regulatory T cells. The data were produced by immunoSEQ multiplex PCR, yet TCRdb's version contains in-frame clones alone and is incomplete. This table holds around 94,000 clones, approximately 90% found once. The sample comprised CD4+ T cells sorted from blood. These receptors came from a human donor in good health.

The chain employs TRBV6-5 and TRBJ2-1, with D perhaps matching TRBD1 or TRBD2 (6 bases each). The V gene lost 0 bases and the J gene lost 15 bases, with 18 bases spanning the gap. Germline CDR1 is MNHEY and CDR2 is SVGAGI. CDR3 length: 14 residues. The CDR3 bases are TGTGCCAGCAGTTACTCGATCCGGGGGCCCACTTGGTTCTTC. Translation: CASSYSIRGPTWFF.

This chain joins TRBV2 and TRBJ2-5; TRBD1 matches 7 bases. V shed 6 bases and J 5 bases; nucleotides not matched to a gene: 12. Germline V lookup: CDR1 SNHLY, CDR2 FYNNEI. This CDR3 spans 15 amino acids. The CDR3 nucleotides are TGTGCCAGCAGGGGTTTTTACAGGGGTGAGGAGACCCAGTACTTC. Protein: CASRGFYRGEETQYF.

The rearrangement joins TRBV14 to TRBJ1-2; D is ambiguous. The V gene's germline CDR1 is SGHDN and CDR2 FVKESK. The V end was cut by 1 base, the J end by 12 bases, with 18 bases between. This CDR3 region has 14 residues. DNA for the CDR3: TGTGCCAGCAGCCAAGGGATGGACGGACTCCTGGACACCTTC. Residues: CASSQGMDGLLDTF.

This clone was counted a single time. The chain employs TRBV5-1 and TRBJ2-1; 12 positions agree with TRBD2. The CDR3 consists of 13 residues. Germline V lookup: CDR1 SGHRS, CDR2 YFSETQ. With V trimmed by 4 bases and J by 12 bases, 5 bases remained unmatched. The CDR3 DNA reads as TGCGCCAGCAGCCCGGGACTAGCGGGTAGGCAGTTCTTC. Its protein product is CASSPGLAGRQFF.